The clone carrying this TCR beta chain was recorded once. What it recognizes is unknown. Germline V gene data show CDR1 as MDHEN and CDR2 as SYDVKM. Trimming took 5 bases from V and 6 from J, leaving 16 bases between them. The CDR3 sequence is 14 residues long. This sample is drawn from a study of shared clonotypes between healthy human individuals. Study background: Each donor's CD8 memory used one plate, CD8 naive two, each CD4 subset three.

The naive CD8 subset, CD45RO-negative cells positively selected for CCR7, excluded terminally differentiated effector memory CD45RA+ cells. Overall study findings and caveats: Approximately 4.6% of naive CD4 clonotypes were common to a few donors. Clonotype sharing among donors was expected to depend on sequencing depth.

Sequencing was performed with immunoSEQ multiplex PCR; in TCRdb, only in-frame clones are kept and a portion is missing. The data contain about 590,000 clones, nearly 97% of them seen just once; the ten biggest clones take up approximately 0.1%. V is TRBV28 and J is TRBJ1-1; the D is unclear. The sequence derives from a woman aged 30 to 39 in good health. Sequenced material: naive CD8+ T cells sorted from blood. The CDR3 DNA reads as TGTGCCAGCAGTCACCAAATATCCGAGGCTGAAGCTTTCTTT. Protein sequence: CASSHQISEAEAFF.